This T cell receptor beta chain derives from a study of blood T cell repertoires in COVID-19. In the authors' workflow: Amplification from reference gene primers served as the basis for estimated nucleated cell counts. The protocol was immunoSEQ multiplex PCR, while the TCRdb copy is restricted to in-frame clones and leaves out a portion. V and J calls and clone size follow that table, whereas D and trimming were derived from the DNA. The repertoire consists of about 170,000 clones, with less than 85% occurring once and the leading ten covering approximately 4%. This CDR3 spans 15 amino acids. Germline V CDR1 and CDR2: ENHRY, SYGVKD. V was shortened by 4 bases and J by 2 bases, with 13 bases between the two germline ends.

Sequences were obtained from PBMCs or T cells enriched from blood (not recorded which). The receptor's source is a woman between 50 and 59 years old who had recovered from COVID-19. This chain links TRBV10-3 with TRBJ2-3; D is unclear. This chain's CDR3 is CAISGVNPPTDTQYF. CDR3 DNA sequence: TGTGCCATCAGTGGAGTGAACCCCCCCACAGATACGCAGTATTTT.